The next 26 T cell receptor beta chains were all read from a single sample in a study of beta chain features in type 1 diabetes. The entirety of the isolated RNA underwent reverse transcription, so expressed TCRB transcripts were sequenced. The data were produced by immunoSEQ multiplex PCR, yet TCRdb's version contains in-frame clones alone and is incomplete. This sample has hundreds of thousands of clones; 30% occur once, and the top ten carry around 0.065%. Sequenced sample: naive CD4+ T cells from blood. The receptor set was obtained from a man between 18 and 29 years old in good health.

This clone was counted between two and nine times. J is TRBJ2-3 and V is TRBV5-6, with D uncertain. Per the germline V gene, CDR1 is SGHDT and CDR2 is YYEEEE. Trimming pared 4 bases from V and 2 bases from J, leaving 5 bases between. The CDR3 runs 12 residues. The CDR3 reads CASSPNTDTQYF. CDR3 DNA sequence: TGTGCCAGCAGCCCCAACACAGATACGCAGTATTTT.

The rearrangement links TRBV9 to TRBJ1-2; a possible D gene is TRBD1 (6 bases). V gave up 1 base and J gave up 4 bases, with 17 bases separating them. Germline values: CDR1 SGDLS, CDR2 YYNGEE. This CDR3 is built from 16 residues. CDR3 in DNA: TGTGCCAGCAGCGTACCCCGAGGGGGTAATGTCTATGGCTACACCTTC. Translating it yields CASSVPRGGNVYGYTF.

Here the CDR3 DNA reads TGTGCCAGCAGCCCATTAGGGACTAGCACCGAGCAGTACTTC. The encoded protein is CASSPLGTSTEQYF. This chain joins TRBV7-9 and TRBJ2-7; TRBD2 matches at 9 bases. V was pared by 5 bases and J by 6 bases, with 8 bases of the junction left unmatched. CDR3 length equals 14 residues. From germline, CDR1 is SEHNR and CDR2 FQNEAQ (reference sequence).

The V gene is TRBV7-2, the J gene TRBJ2-7; D unclear. The germline CDR1 and CDR2 sequences are SGHTA and FQGNSA. Trimming took 5 bases from V and 0 from J, leaving 14 bases between them. CDR3 length: 15 residues. The CDR3: CASSRGKAFSYEQYF. CDR3 bases: TGTGCCAGCAGCCGCGGCAAGGCTTTCTCCTACGAGCAGTACTTC.

This rearrangement joins TRBV29-1 to TRBJ1-2, with D unclear. The ends were cut back, 0 bases at V and 6 bases at J, with 8 bases in the middle. Per germline, CDR1 SQVTM and CDR2 ANQGSEA. The CDR3 length is 12 residues. The chain's CDR3 is CSVEETRNGYTF. In nucleotides, the CDR3 is TGCAGCGTTGAAGAGACCCGTAATGGCTACACCTTC.

J is TRBJ2-7 and V is TRBV7-2; the D is unclear. Trimming cost V 4 bases and J 2 bases, with 6 bases left between them. CDR1 SGHTA and CDR2 FQGNSA come from the germline V gene. There are 12 residues in the CDR3. The CDR3 is CASSSDTYEQYF. In DNA form, the CDR3 reads TGTGCCAGCAGCTCCGACACCTACGAGCAGTACTTC.

In DNA form, the CDR3 reads TGTGCCCGACGGACGCAGGGTCAACCTAACTATGGCTACACCTTC. This codes for CARRTQGQPNYGYTF. V usage is TRBV30 and J usage is TRBJ1-2, with D maybe TRBD1 (5 bases). This CDR3 region has 15 residues. The V gene lost 8 bases and the J gene lost 0 bases, with 19 bases spanning the gap. Germline lookup yields CDR1 GTSNPN and CDR2 SVGIG (reference sequence).

This clone appeared a few times. The rearrangement joins TRBV30 to TRBJ2-7; the match to TRBD2 covers 7 bases. The CDR3 is made up of 13 amino acids. V shed 1 base and J 8 bases; nucleotides not matched to a gene: 8. Per the germline V gene, CDR1 is GTSNPN and CDR2 is SVGIG (reference sequence). Here the CDR3 DNA reads TGTGCCTGGAGTGGCGGGAGTGGTACACAGCAGTACTTC. Translation gives CAWSGGSGTQQYF.

This clone was seen a handful of times. The chain recombines TRBV30 with TRBJ2-1; TRBD2 aligns across 9 bases. Germline CDR1 and CDR2: GTSNPN and SVGIG (reference sequence). The CDR3 spans 16 residues. Trimming removed 2 bases from V and 8 bases from J; junction bases left unmatched: 13. As DNA, the CDR3 is TGTGCCTGGAGTCAGGCGTTGGGCGGGAGGGCTGATGAGCAGTTCTTC. This gives the protein CAWSQALGGRADEQFF.

The gene calls are TRBV29-1 and TRBJ2-5; TRBD1 agrees at 8 bases. The DNA end favors TRBJ2-7, so the J call may be wrong. Per germline, CDR1 SQVTM and CDR2 ANQGSEA. The CDR3 covers 15 residues. CDR3 sequence (DNA): TGCAGCGTCGATTCCAGGGGGCCCCACTCCTACGAGCAGTACTTC. Its protein is CSVDSRGPHSYEQYF.

This clone was picked up a small number of times. One end of the junction does not line up with germline, which may come from a read error. The rearrangement joins TRBV29-1 to TRBJ2-1, with TRBD2 matching over 14 bases. This CDR3 spans 16 amino acids. Germline V gene data show CDR1 as SQVTM and CDR2 as ANQGSEA. The CDR3 DNA sequence: TGCAGCGTGGAAGGACTAGCGGGAGGTCCCTACAATGAGCAGTTCTTC. Its protein product is CSVEGLAGGPYNEQFF.

This clone was observed a handful of times. The V gene is TRBV5-1, the J gene TRBJ2-3; D not certain. CDR1 and CDR2 from the germline V gene are SGHRS and YFSETQ. Between the trimmed V and J ends, which lost 3 bases and 1 base, there was a span of 12 bases. This CDR3 is 15 amino acids long. The CDR3 nucleotides read TGCGCCAGCAGCTCTGACGGATCCCGCACAGATACGCAGTATTTT. This gives the protein CASSSDGSRTDTQYF.

This clone has just a few counts. The sample holds other DNA sequences that translate to the same CDR3. This chain uses TRBV9 with TRBJ2-3; no definite D call. The germline gives CDR1 SGDLS, CDR2 YYNGEE. The V and J ends lost 0 bases and 3 bases respectively, with 8 bases between them. The CDR3 runs 14 residues. As DNA, the CDR3 is TGTGCCAGCAGCGTAGGCTCGAGGACAGATACGCAGTATTTT. It translates to CASSVGSRTDTQYF.

The chain employs TRBV5-6 and TRBJ2-3; TRBD1 or TRBD2 may be the D gene (6 bases each). Per the germline V gene, CDR1 is SGHDT and CDR2 is YYEEEE. V gave up 4 bases and J gave up 2 bases, with 14 bases separating them. This CDR3 is 15 amino acids long. The CDR3 DNA follows: TGTGCCAGCAGCACCCTAGGGGGGAACACAGATACGCAGTATTTT. Protein: CASSTLGGNTDTQYF.

The V gene is TRBV4-2, the J gene TRBJ2-1; 7 bases fit TRBD1. Germline trimming cut 5 bases from V and 4 bases from J; bases unmatched to any gene: 14. The CDR3 extends over 17 amino acids. The germline CDR1 and CDR2 sequences are LGHNA and YNFKEQ. CDR3 DNA sequence: TGTGCCAGCAGCGAAGGACCCCTACAGGGGACGTACAATGAGCAGTTCTTC. It yields the protein CASSEGPLQGTYNEQFF.

This clone showed up just a few times. The genes are TRBV25-1 and TRBJ2-1, with TRBD2 identical over 7 bases. Germline V gives CDR1 MGHDK, CDR2 SYGVNS. V shed 5 bases, J shed 9 bases, and the junction held 13 bases outside the gene matches. This CDR3 is 15 amino acids long. In DNA, the CDR3 is TGTGCCAGCAGTCTTCACGGGACTACCCCAGTTGAGCAGTTCTTC. It translates to CASSLHGTTPVEQFF. Full variable domain (missing parts from reference TRBV25-1 and TRBJ2-1): EADIYQTPRYLVIGTGKKITLECSQTMGHDKMYWYQQDPGMELHLIHYSYGVNSTEKGDLSSESTVSRIRTEHFPLTLESARPSHTSQYLCASSLHGTTPVEQFFGPGTRLTVL.

The rearrangement links TRBV2 to TRBJ1-2; tentative D call: TRBD1 (5 bases). V gave up 4 bases and J gave up 4 bases, with 10 bases separating them. Germline CDR1 is SNHLY and CDR2 is FYNNEI. The CDR3 loop spans 13 amino acids. Written as DNA, the CDR3 is TGTGCCAGCAGTGGGGGACGGGGCTATGGCTACACCTTC. This sequence encodes CASSGGRGYGYTF.

This clone was observed a handful of times. This rearrangement joins TRBV18 to TRBJ2-7, with D possibly matching TRBD1 (6 bases). V was pared by 1 base and J by 7 bases, with 8 bases between. This CDR3 contains 12 residues. Germline CDR1 reads KGHSH; CDR2 reads LQKENI. CDR3 DNA: TGTGCCAGCTCACCACAGGGGGAAGAGCAGTACTTC. This codes for CASSPQGEEQYF.

This clone was picked up a small number of times. The V and J genes are TRBV5-1 and TRBJ2-7; D is perhaps TRBD1 (7 bases). CDR1 is SGHRS and CDR2 is YFSETQ in the germline V gene. The CDR3 length is 14 residues. V lost 4 bases to trimming and J lost 3 bases, with 14 bases between them. CDR3 in DNA: TGCGCCAGCAGCAGGGCGGGACAGCTCTACGAGCAGTACTTC. Translated: CASSRAGQLYEQYF.

This clone was observed a few times. The V and J genes are TRBV28 and TRBJ2-7; the match to TRBD2 covers 8 bases. Germline loops: CDR1 MDHEN, CDR2 SYDVKM. The CDR3 extends over 15 amino acids. V was clipped by 4 bases and J by 3 bases; unmatched bases: 8. CDR3 nucleotides: TGTGCCAGCAGTTCGACCGGGAGGGCAAACTACGAGCAGTACTTC. As protein: CASSSTGRANYEQYF. Using reference TRBV28 and TRBJ2-7 for the parts outside the CDR3, the full variable domain is DVKVTQSSRYLVKRTGEKVFLECVQDMDHENMFWYRQDPGLGLRLIYFSYDVKMKEKGDIPEGYSVSREKKERFSLILESASTNQTSMYLCASSSTGRANYEQYFGPGTRLTVT.

The chain carries TRBV7-3 and TRBJ2-3; 8 bases fit TRBD2. The V gene end was trimmed by 5 bases and the J gene end by 1 base; junction bases not matched to a gene: 2. Germline values: CDR1 SGHTA, CDR2 FQGTGA. This CDR3 is 14 amino acids long. This CDR3 reads CASSQTSGTDTQYF. The DNA of the CDR3 is TGTGCCAGCAGCCAGACTAGCGGCACAGATACGCAGTATTTT.

The CDR3 nucleotides read TGCAGTGCTACCCAGGGCTACGAGCAGTACTTC. Protein: CSATQGYEQYF. The rearrangement links TRBV20-1 to TRBJ2-7; TRBD1 might be the D (5 bases). The CDR3 is 11 amino acids. The germline V gene has CDR1 DFQATT and CDR2 SNEGSKA (reference sequence). Trimming removed 4 bases at V and 3 bases at J, with 7 bases between.

This clone was counted a few times. J is TRBJ2-3 and V is TRBV5-4, with 10 bases that match TRBD2. CDR1 and CDR2 (germline): SGHNT, YYREEE (reference sequence). V lost 1 base to trimming and J lost 2 bases; unmatched junction nucleotides: 4. The CDR3 has 16 amino acids. This chain's CDR3 is CASSLIAGGLTDTQYF. The CDR3 DNA is TGTGCCAGCAGCTTGATAGCGGGAGGCCTCACAGATACGCAGTATTTT.

This clone was counted a few times. The rearrangement links TRBV29-1 to TRBJ2-1; no reliable D call. Germline assignment: CDR1 SQVTM and CDR2 ANQGSEA. The CDR3 is made up of 11 amino acids. Trimming shortened V by 8 bases and J by 8 bases, and 13 bases separated the two germline ends. The CDR3 reads CSSLDGHEQFF. Here the CDR3 DNA reads TGCAGCTCTCTGGATGGGCATGAGCAGTTCTTC.

The chain combines TRBV29-1 with TRBJ2-1; 9 nucleotides match TRBD1. There are 16 residues in the CDR3. The V gene's germline CDR1 is SQVTM and CDR2 ANQGSEA. J gave up 2 bases and V 7 bases, and 12 bases lay outside the gene matches. The CDR3, as DNA: TGCAGCGGCGCCTCTAAACAGGGGGCAACCTACAATGAGCAGTTCTTC. It codes for CSGASKQGATYNEQFF.

Comment on this clone: Other DNA sequences from this sample encode an identical CDR3 as well. The J gene is TRBJ1-5, the V gene TRBV18, with TRBD1 as a possible D gene (5 bases). Germline assignment: CDR1 KGHSH and CDR2 LQKENI. The ends were cut back, 6 bases at V and 1 base at J, with 7 bases in the middle. This CDR3 has 13 residues. This chain's CDR3 is CASSRDSNQPQHF. The CDR3 nucleotides are TGTGCCAGCTCCCGGGACAGCAATCAGCCCCAGCATTTT.